What follows are 9 T cell receptor beta chains derived from one specimen sequenced in a study of persistence of HIV-infected CD4 T cells. The libraries were made with immunoSEQ version 4 in survey mode. The repertoire was sequenced with immunoSEQ multiplex PCR; TCRdb's copy has only in-frame clones and lacks some. The sample yields around 60,000 clones, about 77% seen once. Cells were stimulated with overlapping HIV-1 Gag 15-mer peptides. CD40L/CD69 double-negative CD45RO-high memory CD4+ T cells were collected. These receptors have no identified antigens. Sequences were derived from CD4+ T cells sorted from PBMCs after roughly 18-hour stimulation, sampled from a patient who received antiretroviral therapy. The receptors were gathered from an adult man with HIV who was CMV-seropositive.

The chain uses TRBV2 and TRBJ1-6; no definite D call. CDR3 size: 14 residues. Germline V gives CDR1 SNHLY, CDR2 FYNNEI. Trimming took 8 bases from V and 10 from J, leaving 18 bases between them. In DNA form, the CDR3 reads TGTGCCAGCTCCCTATCCGGGCAGGCATCACCCCTCCACTTT. This translates into CASSLSGQASPLHF.

The CDR3 bases are TGTGCCAGCAGGATGGGACATTTTGGCAATCAGCCCCAGCATTTT. Amino acids: CASRMGHFGNQPQHF. The chain recombines TRBV6-5 with TRBJ1-5; TRBD1 is a possible D gene (6 bases). The V end was cut by 6 bases, the J end by 2 bases, with 14 bases between. Looked up from germline, CDR1 is MNHEY and CDR2 is SVGAGI. The CDR3 spans 15 residues.

This chain uses TRBV18 with TRBJ2-1; 10 bases align to TRBD2. V was clipped by 0 bases and J by 3 bases; unmatched bases: 17. This CDR3 contains 21 residues. Germline V CDR1 and CDR2: KGHSH, LQKENI. In nucleotides, the CDR3 is TGTGCCAGCTCACCACCTTACGGAGGGAGGTCCAGGACTAGCGGCTACAATGAGCAGTTCTTC. Translation gives CASSPPYGGRSRTSGYNEQFF.

The chain couples TRBV6-1 to TRBJ2-4; 8 bases map to TRBD1. The germline CDR1 and CDR2 sequences are MNHNS and SASEGT. Trimming at V came to 0 bases and at J to 8 bases, leaving 9 bases not matched to a gene. This CDR3 is built from 16 residues. The CDR3, as DNA: TGTGCCAGCAGTGAAGCAAGAGGACAGGGCATGCACATTCAGTACTTC. Translated: CASSEARGQGMHIQYF.

This clone has only a few counts. In the same sample, other DNA sequences code for this CDR3. The rearrangement uses TRBV6-5 and TRBJ1-5; no definite D call. The germline V gene encodes CDR1 MNHEY and CDR2 SVGAGI. The CDR3 is 13 amino acids. The ends were cut back, 5 bases at V and 5 bases at J, with 10 bases in the middle. The chain's CDR3 is CASSSQSDQPQHF. The CDR3 DNA reads TGTGCCAGCAGTAGTCAGTCGGATCAGCCCCAGCATTTT.

This clone was seen only a few times. The chain links TRBV9 to TRBJ1-3; perhaps TRBD1 as D (6 bases). The germline V gene has CDR1 SGDLS and CDR2 YYNGEE. The ends were cut back, 0 bases at V and 2 bases at J, with 9 bases in the middle. The CDR3 spans 15 residues. In DNA, the CDR3 is TGTGCCAGCAGCGTAGATCAGGGGCCTGGAAACACCATATATTTT. It codes for CASSVDQGPGNTIYF.

This clone showed up just once. V and J are TRBV11-2 and TRBJ2-7; possibly TRBD1 for D (6 bases). Germline CDR1 SGHAT, CDR2 FQNNGV. Deletions cut 2 bases from V and 3 bases from J, with 17 bases between. CDR3 size: 16 residues. CDR3 in DNA: TGTGCCAGCAGCTTAAGGACAGCCGCCTTAGACTACGAGCAGTACTTC. This gives the protein CASSLRTAALDYEQYF.

The gene calls are TRBV2 and TRBJ1-1; D perhaps matches TRBD1 (6 bases). V was pared by 5 bases and J by 10 bases, with 17 bases between. Germline V gene lookup returns CDR1 SNHLY and CDR2 FYNNEI. The CDR3 consists of 13 residues. As DNA, the CDR3 is TGTGCCAGCAGTTTAAAGGGGGGCGCAGGAGCTTTCTTT. The encoded protein is CASSLKGGAGAFF.

The chain joins TRBV7-9 to TRBJ2-1; 8 bases line up with TRBD1. CDR3 length: 16 amino acids. The trim removed 4 bases at V and 4 bases at J, leaving 9 bases unmatched. Germline CDR1 reads SEHNR; CDR2 reads FQNEAQ (reference sequence). The CDR3 DNA reads TGTGCCAGCAGCTCCGGACAGGGCGGAGGGTACAATGAGCAGTTCTTC. Its translation: CASSSGQGGGYNEQFF. The complete variable domain, with remaining parts taken from reference TRBV7-9 and TRBJ2-1, reads DTGVSQNPRHKITKRGQNVTFRCDPISEHNRLYWYRQTLGQGPEFLTYFQNEAQLEKSRLLSDRFSAERPKGSFSTLEIQRTEQGDSAMYLCASSSGQGGGYNEQFFGPGTRLTVL.